One T cell receptor beta chain is described in this entry. Germline lookup yields CDR1 SGHVS and CDR2 FNYEAQ. This CDR3 contains 17 residues. Trimming took 6 bases from V and 0 from J; bases not matched to a gene: 9. The data belong to a study of Tregs in tolerant kidney transplant recipients. The data were produced by immunoSEQ multiplex PCR, yet TCRdb's version contains in-frame clones alone and is incomplete. The sample carries about 83,000 clones, roughly 98% recorded once. The rearrangement uses TRBV7-6 and TRBJ2-3, with 10 bases identical to TRBD2. This sample comprised CD4+ T cells from blood, obtained before the transplant. This receptor was obtained from a human donor who received a combined kidney and bone marrow transplant. The CDR3 spells CASRRLPGLASTDTQYF. The CDR3 bases are TGTGCCAGCAGACGCCTTCCGGGACTAGCGAGCACAGATACGCAGTATTTT.